This is a list of T cell receptor beta chains from one sample in a study of blood T cell repertoires in COVID-19. Profiled with immunoSEQ multiplex PCR; TCRdb holds only in-frame clones, not every one. The data show about 110,000 clones, roughly 75% seen once. What was sequenced was peripheral blood. The receptors derive from a human donor in a cohort sampled during active or convalescent COVID-19. Each CDR3 is given with its conserved first and last residue. The D gene is left open where the match is weak. Where a row states a size, it is once, few, many or the class of an expanded clone; other rows omit it.

D gene: -
clone size: -
J gene: TRBJ1-2
V gene: TRBV9
CDR3 protein: CASSEGKGSYGYTF
CDR3 DNA: TGTGCCAGCAGCGAGGGGAAAGGGTCCTATGGCTACACCTTC

D gene: -
clone size: -
J gene: TRBJ1-1
V gene: TRBV7-3
CDR3 protein: CASSLQGKDTEAFF
CDR3 DNA: TGTGCCAGCAGTCTCCAGGGGAAGGACACTGAAGCTTTCTTT

D gene: -
clone size: -
J gene: TRBJ2-5
V gene: TRBV6-2/TRBV6-3
CDR3 protein: CASSPPFGRGETQYF
CDR3 DNA: TGTGCCAGCAGCCCCCCATTCGGCAGGGGAGAGACCCAGTACTTC

D gene: -
clone size: -
J gene: TRBJ2-2
V gene: TRBV5-5
CDR3 protein: CASSLIMGGPTGELFF
CDR3 DNA: TGTGCCAGCAGCTTGATCATGGGGGGGCCCACCGGGGAGCTGTTTTTT

D gene: -
clone size: -
J gene: TRBJ2-3
V gene: TRBV6-6
CDR3 protein: CASSYSTGTDTQYF
CDR3 DNA: TGTGCCAGCAGTTACTCCACAGGCACAGATACGCAGTATTTT

D gene: -
clone size: few
J gene: TRBJ1-5
V gene: TRBV2
CDR3 protein: CASSEGWSNQPQHF
CDR3 DNA: TGTGCCAGCAGTGAAGGTTGGAGTAATCAGCCCCAGCATTTT

D gene: TRBD2
clone size: -
J gene: TRBJ2-7
V gene: TRBV6-5
CDR3 protein: CASRPPGLAYYEQYF
CDR3 DNA: TGTGCCAGCAGACCCCCGGGACTAGCTTACTACGAGCAGTACTTC

D gene: -
clone size: -
J gene: TRBJ2-7
V gene: TRBV7-9
CDR3 protein: CASSSARHLQKSYEQYF
CDR3 DNA: TGTGCCAGCAGCTCGGCCAGACATTTGCAGAAGTCCTACGAGCAGTACTTC

D gene: TRBD2
clone size: -
J gene: TRBJ2-3
V gene: TRBV5-8
CDR3 protein: CASSPGLAGGTDTQYF
CDR3 DNA: TGTGCCAGCAGCCCGGGATTAGCGGGGGGCACAGATACGCAGTATTTT

D gene: TRBD1
clone size: -
J gene: TRBJ2-3
V gene: TRBV5-1
CDR3 protein: CASRTRTGSLPATTTGGADTQYF
CDR3 DNA: TGCGCCAGCAGAACACGGACAGGGTCCCTGCCTGCGACAACTACAGGGGGAGCGGATACGCAGTATTTT

D gene: -
clone size: -
J gene: TRBJ2-7
V gene: TRBV7-2
CDR3 protein: CASSLSGATEQYF
CDR3 DNA: TGTGCCAGCAGCTTGTCGGGAGCCACCGAGCAGTACTTC

D gene: TRBD2
clone size: -
J gene: TRBJ2-7
V gene: TRBV7-9
CDR3 protein: CASSSPGTSGTYEQYF
CDR3 DNA: TGTGCCAGCAGCTCTCCCGGGACTAGCGGGACCTACGAGCAGTACTTC

D gene: TRBD2
clone size: -
J gene: TRBJ2-1
V gene: TRBV2
CDR3 protein: CASSVSAGGSYNEQFF
CDR3 DNA: TGTGCCAGCAGTGTTTCAGCGGGAGGCTCCTACAATGAGCAGTTCTTC

D gene: -
clone size: -
J gene: TRBJ1-1
V gene: TRBV28
CDR3 protein: CASRADRPNTEAFF
CDR3 DNA: TGTGCCAGCAGAGCAGACAGACCGAACACTGAAGCTTTCTTT

D gene: -
clone size: -
J gene: TRBJ1-3
V gene: TRBV3-1/TRBV3-2
CDR3 protein: CASSQGTRGNTIYF
CDR3 DNA: TGTGCCAGCAGTCAGGGGACGCGTGGGAACACCATATATTTT

D gene: TRBD1
clone size: -
J gene: TRBJ2-6
V gene: TRBV11-2
CDR3 protein: CASSLAGQYSGANVLTF
CDR3 DNA: TGTGCCAGCAGCTTAGCGGGACAGTACTCTGGGGCCAACGTCCTGACTTTC

D gene: TRBD2
clone size: -
J gene: TRBJ2-2
V gene: TRBV7-9
CDR3 protein: CASSPPLAGGDFNTGELFF
CDR3 DNA: TGTGCCAGCAGCCCGCCACTAGCGGGGGGAGACTTTAACACCGGGGAGCTGTTTTTT

D gene: TRBD1
clone size: -
J gene: TRBJ2-7
V gene: TRBV6-5
CDR3 protein: CASSYGGQGSYEQYF
CDR3 DNA: TGTGCCAGCAGTTACGGGGGACAGGGTTCCTACGAGCAGTACTTC

D gene: -
clone size: -
J gene: TRBJ2-3
V gene: TRBV19
CDR3 protein: CASDERAGDTQYF
CDR3 DNA: TGTGCCAGCGATGAGAGGGCGGGAGATACGCAGTATTTT

D gene: TRBD2
clone size: -
J gene: TRBJ2-3
V gene: TRBV24-1
CDR3 protein: CATSDWGGRSTDTQYF
CDR3 DNA: TGTGCCACCAGTGATTGGGGGGGAAGAAGCACAGATACGCAGTATTTT